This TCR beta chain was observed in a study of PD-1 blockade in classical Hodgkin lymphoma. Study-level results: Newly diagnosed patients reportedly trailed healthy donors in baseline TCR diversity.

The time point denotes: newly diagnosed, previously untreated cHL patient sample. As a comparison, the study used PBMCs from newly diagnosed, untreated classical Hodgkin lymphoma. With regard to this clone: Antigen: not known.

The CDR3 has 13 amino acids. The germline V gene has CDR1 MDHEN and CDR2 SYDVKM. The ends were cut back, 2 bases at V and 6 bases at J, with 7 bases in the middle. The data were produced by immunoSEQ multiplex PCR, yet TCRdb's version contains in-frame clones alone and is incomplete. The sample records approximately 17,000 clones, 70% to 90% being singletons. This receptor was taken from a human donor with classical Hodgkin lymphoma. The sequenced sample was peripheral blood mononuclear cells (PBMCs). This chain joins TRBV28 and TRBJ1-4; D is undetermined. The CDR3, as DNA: TGTGCCAGCAGTTTAGGGTTAGATGAAAAACTGTTTTTT. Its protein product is CASSLGLDEKLFF.